The 4 T cell receptor beta chains below all came from one sample that was sequenced in a study of blood T cell repertoires in COVID-19. The data were produced by immunoSEQ multiplex PCR, yet TCRdb's version contains in-frame clones alone and is incomplete. Among 35,000 to 50,000 clones listed, 75% to 90% were seen once. Specimen: peripheral blood. These receptors all stem from a man aged 60 to 75 with active COVID-19.

The chain links TRBV3-1 (or the pseudogene TRBV3-2) to TRBJ1-2; TRBD1 matches 7 bases. Trimming removed 4 bases from V and 2 bases from J; junction bases left unmatched: 7. The CDR3 length is 15 residues. Germline V gene sequence: CDR1 LGHDT, CDR2 YNNKEL (reference sequence). CDR3 DNA sequence: TGTGCCAGCAGCCCCTCTGACAGGGTAAACTATGGCTACACCTTC. Translating it yields CASSPSDRVNYGYTF.

Only one count was recorded for this clone. The V call is TRBV5-1, the J call TRBJ2-7, with TRBD2 matching over 12 bases. The CDR3 is 13 residues long. Trimming at V came to 8 bases and at J to 9 bases, leaving 9 bases not matched to a gene. Germline V CDR1 and CDR2: SGHRS, YFSETQ. The CDR3 bases are TGCGCCAGTTCCTCCGGGACTAGCGGGTTGCAGTACTTC. This encodes CASSSGTSGLQYF. Based on the CDR3 plus reference TRBV5-1 and TRBJ2-7, the full variable domain is KAGVTQTPRYLIKTRGQQVTLSCSPISGHRSVSWYQQTPGQGLQFLFEYFSETQRNKGNFPGRFSGRQFSNSRSEMNVSTLELGDSALYLCASSSGTSGLQYFGPGTRLTVT.

This sequence joins TRBV20-1 and TRBJ2-5, with a possible D match to TRBD1 (6 bases). V dropped 7 bases and J dropped 1 base, with 7 bases sitting between them. This CDR3 has 11 amino acids. CDR1 is DFQATT, CDR2 SNEGSKA, per germline (reference sequence). CDR3 amino acids: CSGTVQETQYF. CDR3 DNA sequence: TGCAGTGGGACAGTCCAAGAGACCCAGTACTTC.

V and J are TRBV6-6 and TRBJ2-7; D unresolved. The V end lost 0 bases, the J end lost 4 bases, and 13 bases lay between the germline ends. The CDR3 is 15 amino acids. The germline V gene encodes CDR1 MNHNY and CDR2 SVGAGI (reference sequence). The CDR3 protein is CASSYSIDSSYEQYF. The CDR3 nucleotides read TGTGCCAGCAGTTACTCGATAGACTCGTCGTACGAGCAGTACTTC.